Listed below are T cell receptor beta chains from one sample, sequenced in a study of blood T cell repertoires in COVID-19. Generated by immunoSEQ multiplex PCR, the TCRdb table keeps only in-frame clones and is missing some. The table records 300,000 to 450,000 clones, 87% of them present only once. The specimen was PBMCs or T cells enriched from blood (not recorded which). The receptor set was obtained from a man aged 25-40 years who had recovered from COVID-19. CDR3s include the opening cysteine and the closing phenylalanine or tryptophan. The order of the fields is J gene, clone size, D gene, V gene, CDR3 protein, CDR3 DNA. A D gene is named only where the DNA matches it firmly. Some rows have no size entry. The others give once, few or many, or a class for an expanded clone.

>TRBJ1-2|-|-|TRBV10-3
CAIRITADYGYTF
TGTGCCATCCGGATCACCGCGGACTATGGCTACACCTTC
>TRBJ1-1|-|-|TRBV27
CASSWRRGTEAFF
TGTGCCAGCAGTTGGAGACGGGGCACTGAAGCTTTCTTT
>TRBJ2-1|-|-|TRBV19
CASSSPGASGSYNEQFF
TGTGCCAGTAGTTCCCCAGGGGCCTCCGGCTCCTACAATGAGCAGTTCTTC
>TRBJ1-1|few|TRBD1|TRBV10-3
CAITRQGTTEAFF
TGTGCCATCACCAGACAGGGGACCACTGAAGCTTTCTTT
>TRBJ2-1|-|-|TRBV29-1
CSVRADSYNEQFF
TGCAGCGTTAGAGCGGACTCCTACAATGAGCAGTTCTTC
>TRBJ2-7|-|TRBD1|TRBV15
CATSREDPGQPYEQYF
TGTGCCACCAGCAGAGAAGACCCGGGACAGCCCTACGAGCAGTACTTC
>TRBJ1-5|-|TRBD1|TRBV11-2
CASSLQGGTGFSQPQHF
TGTGCCAGCAGCTTACAGGGGGGGACAGGGTTCAGTCAGCCCCAGCATTTT
>TRBJ2-3|-|TRBD2|TRBV13
CASSYPLGGSTDTQYF
TGTGCCAGCAGCTACCCGCTGGGAGGGTCCACAGATACGCAGTATTTT
>TRBJ2-5|-|TRBD1|TRBV7-2
CASSTKRDRVGETQYF
TGTGCCAGCAGCACCAAGCGGGACAGGGTTGGAGAGACCCAGTACTTC
>TRBJ1-4|-|-|TRBV5-4
CASSLDPTREKLFF
TGTGCCAGCAGCTTGGATCCGACTAGGGAAAAACTGTTTTTT
>TRBJ1-2|-|TRBD1|TRBV7-9
CASSRGTGGGYTF
TGTGCCAGCAGCCGCGGGACAGGGGGTGGCTACACCTTC
>TRBJ1-1|-|-|TRBV20-1
CSASAGYSAFF
TGCAGTGCTAGCGCAGGGTATTCGGCTTTCTTT
>TRBJ1-3|once|TRBD1|TRBV6-5
CASKENRGGNTIYF
TGTGCCAGCAAAGAGAACAGGGGTGGAAACACCATATATTTT
>TRBJ1-1|few|TRBD1|TRBV10-3
CAIRTGQGEGTEAFF
TGTGCCATCAGGACCGGACAGGGCGAAGGCACTGAAGCTTTCTTT
>TRBJ2-7|-|TRBD1|TRBV27
CASSLGQGSYEQYF
TGTGCCAGCAGTCTCGGACAGGGGTCCTACGAGCAGTACTTC
>TRBJ1-1|-|-|TRBV4-3
CASSQEAGLHTEAFF
TGCGCCAGCAGCCAAGAGGCAGGCCTGCACACTGAAGCTTTCTTT
>TRBJ1-6|few|TRBD1|TRBV19
CASSTATGANSPLHF
TGTGCCAGTAGTACCGCGACAGGGGCCAATTCACCCCTCCACTTT
>TRBJ1-3|-|-|TRBV5-1
CASSLAVVTGFSSGNTIYF
TGCGCCAGCAGCTTGGCGGTGGTAACAGGGTTCAGCTCTGGAAACACCATATATTTT
>TRBJ1-2|-|-|TRBV27
CASSQGYGYTF
TGTGCCAGCAGTCAGGGATATGGCTACACCTTC
>TRBJ1-6|-|TRBD1|TRBV5-1
CASSLTGGKDSPLHF
TGCGCCAGCAGCTTGACAGGGGGAAAGGATTCACCCCTCCACTTT
>TRBJ1-4|-|TRBD1|TRBV19
CASSINRGRDEKLFF
TGTGCCAGTAGTATAAACAGGGGGCGCGATGAAAAACTGTTTTTT
>TRBJ2-7|-|-|TRBV5-1
CASSLDRRDYEQYF
TGCGCCAGCAGCTTGGATCGCAGGGACTACGAGCAGTACTTC
>TRBJ2-7|-|-|TRBV20-1
CSASRGTSHEQYF
TGCAGTGCTAGTCGCGGGACTTCTCACGAGCAGTACTTC
>TRBJ1-3|-|TRBD1|TRBV10-3
CAIRSGQGTGNTIYF
TGTGCCATCAGATCGGGACAGGGCACTGGAAACACCATATATTTT
>TRBJ1-1|once|TRBD1|TRBV6-6
CASSDRETTEAFF
TGTGCCAGCAGTGACAGGGAAACAACTGAAGCTTTCTTT
>TRBJ1-4|-|-|TRBV6-5
CASRRGGTRNEKLFF
TGTGCCAGCAGGAGGGGAGGAACAAGGAATGAAAAACTGTTTTTT